This T cell receptor beta chain was observed in a study of T cell repertoires in cytomegalovirus infection. Looking at the study overall: It can be stated that public TCR beta signatures indicated CMV infection as well as a matching HLA type.

The table lists this clonotype with many counts. Its antigen is still unknown. TCRdb processed the reads anew with MiXCR; each CDR3 protein has one entry. The data contain a few hundred thousand distinct CDR3 sequences, about a sixth of them singletons. Overall study results and limits: CMV carriers with the relevant HLA were identified by cumulative public TCR beta family frequency. Dominating the ex vivo response were HLA-C-restricted CMV-specific TCR beta clonotypes.

Looked up from germline, CDR1 is SGHVS and CDR2 is FQNEAQ. This CDR3 is 21 amino acids long. Trimming took 1 base from V and 6 from J; bases not matched to a gene: 24. The source material was CD8+ T cells from PBMCs. The chain links TRBV7-8 to TRBJ1-1; TRBD1 agrees at 9 bases. The TCR comes from a human donor in good health (CMV status not recorded). Some clones in this sample may be carry-over from other donors' samples. In DNA, the CDR3 is TGTGCCAGCAGCTTAGTGACAGCCGACGTTCGGGACAGGGAAGGGTTTTCTGAAGCTTTCTTT. Residues: CASSLVTADVRDREGFSEAFF.